The present entry profiles one T cell receptor beta chain with its context. The sample comes from a study of CD8 T cells in Susac syndrome. Reverse transcription of about 0.5 to 1 ug RNA was carried out with random hexamers. Amplification of TCR beta CDR3 by immunoSEQ multiplex PCR spanned 54 Vbeta and 13 Jbeta. MiXCR was run by TCRdb on the immunoSEQ multiplex PCR reads, yielding one entry per CDR3 protein. The sample records 150,000 to 200,000 distinct CDR3 sequences, 94% being singletons. The multiple sclerosis control group consisted of treatment-naive patients whose relapsing-remitting disease, which was either stable or active, fulfilled revised McDonald criteria. The TEMRA cells underwent FACS enrichment, while the CD8+ and CD4+ T cells underwent negative isolation. The germline gives CDR1 MNHEY, CDR2 SMNVEV (reference sequence). This CDR3 comprises 13 residues. V lost 4 bases to trimming and J lost 4 bases, with 9 bases between them.

Sequencing used CD4+ T cells from PBMCs. The chain is built from TRBV27 and TRBJ2-3; possibly TRBD2 for D (5 bases). This clonotype was sampled from a human donor with multiple sclerosis. The CDR3, as DNA: TGTGCCAGCAGTTCCCGGGGTGCAGATACGCAGTATTTT. This gives the protein CASSSRGADTQYF.